This T cell receptor beta chain came from a study of OX40 agonist ivuxolimab in advanced cancers. About the research overall: Intravenous ivuxolimab was administered to patients every 2 weeks at 0.01 to 10 mg/kg. The study enrolled dose-escalation patients with hepatocellular carcinoma, melanoma, renal cell or head and neck cancer. Notes on the study in general: No determination was made of the antigen specificity of the expanded peripheral T cells.

Generated by immunoSEQ multiplex PCR, the TCRdb table keeps only in-frame clones and is missing some. The repertoire consists of roughly 110,000 clones, with 90% occurring once and the leading ten covering around 0.5%. Worth noting for this clone: Its target is not known. Distinct nucleotide sequences in the sample also encode this CDR3.

Trimming removed 6 bases from V and 2 bases from J, with 5 bases in between. Germline loops: CDR1 SGHRS, CDR2 YFSETQ. The CDR3 extends over 11 amino acids. The sample in question was CD4+ or CD8+ T cells sorted from blood, obtained in a trial of the OX40 agonist ivuxolimab. This receptor was taken from an adult with an advanced solid tumor such as melanoma, head and neck, liver or kidney cancer. The rearrangement uses TRBV5-1 and TRBJ2-5, with D unclear. The CDR3 reads CASTDQETQYF. The CDR3 DNA follows: TGCGCCAGCACGGATCAAGAGACCCAGTACTTC.